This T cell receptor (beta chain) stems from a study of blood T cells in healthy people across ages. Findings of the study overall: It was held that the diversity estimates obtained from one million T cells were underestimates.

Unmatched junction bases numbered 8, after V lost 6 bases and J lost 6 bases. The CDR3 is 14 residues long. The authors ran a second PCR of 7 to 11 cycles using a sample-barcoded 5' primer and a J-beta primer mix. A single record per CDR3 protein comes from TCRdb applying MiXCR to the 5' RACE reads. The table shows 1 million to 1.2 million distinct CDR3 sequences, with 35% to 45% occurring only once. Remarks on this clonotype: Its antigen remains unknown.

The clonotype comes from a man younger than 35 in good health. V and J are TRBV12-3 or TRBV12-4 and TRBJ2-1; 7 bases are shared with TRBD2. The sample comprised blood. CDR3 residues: CASRPSGASNEQFF. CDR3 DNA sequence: TGTGCCAGCAGACCAAGCGGGGCGAGCAATGAGCAGTTCTTC.